This TCR beta chain appears in the sequencing data of a study of blood T cell repertoires in COVID-19. Study background: The United States, Italy and Spain supplied acute and convalescent COVID-19 samples.

As processed by the authors: Quantification of nucleated cells was approximated via reference gene primer amplification. Profiling relied on immunoSEQ multiplex PCR, and the TCRdb table lists in-frame clones only, not all of them. From that table come the V and J calls and clone size; the DNA was used to work out D and trimming. The table lists about 220,000 clones, 87% of them singletons, with 1.5% to 2% in the top ten. This clone was seen just once. Germline loops: CDR1 MDHEN, CDR2 SYDVKM. CDR3 length: 16 residues. Trimming took 10 bases from V and 0 from J, leaving 22 bases between them. This receptor was taken from a man aged 35-49 years with active or convalescent COVID-19. This chain connects TRBV28 to TRBJ2-7; possibly TRBD1 for D (6 bases). The source material was peripheral blood. CDR3 nucleotide sequence: TGTGCCAACCACACCCCCCCAGGGGAGAGCTCCTACGAGCAGTACTTC. It codes for CANHTPPGESSYEQYF.